The sequence of this T cell receptor (beta chain) was determined in a study of cytomegalovirus exposure and HLA in healthy donors. In the case of this clone: The antigen remains unidentified.

Overall study results and limits: A later analysis, which compared TCR beta chains of equal frequency, found the HLA-associated ones more clonally expanded.

The PCR used 60 Vbeta and 13 Jbeta primers. The table came from immunoSEQ multiplex PCR; TCRdb's copy has only in-frame clones and leaves some out. The table records some 160,000 clones, roughly 85% of them present only once. V was trimmed by 7 bases and J by 8 bases, leaving 9 bases between them. There are 10 residues in the CDR3. Germline V lookup: CDR1 SGDLS, CDR2 YYNGEE. This clonotype was obtained from a woman aged 40 to 50 in good health and CMV-seronegative. Input material: PBMCs. The rearrangement joins TRBV9 to TRBJ1-2; D gene ambiguous. CDR3 in DNA: TGTGCCAGCGGAGGTGGCGGCTACACCTTC. Translation: CASGGGGYTF.